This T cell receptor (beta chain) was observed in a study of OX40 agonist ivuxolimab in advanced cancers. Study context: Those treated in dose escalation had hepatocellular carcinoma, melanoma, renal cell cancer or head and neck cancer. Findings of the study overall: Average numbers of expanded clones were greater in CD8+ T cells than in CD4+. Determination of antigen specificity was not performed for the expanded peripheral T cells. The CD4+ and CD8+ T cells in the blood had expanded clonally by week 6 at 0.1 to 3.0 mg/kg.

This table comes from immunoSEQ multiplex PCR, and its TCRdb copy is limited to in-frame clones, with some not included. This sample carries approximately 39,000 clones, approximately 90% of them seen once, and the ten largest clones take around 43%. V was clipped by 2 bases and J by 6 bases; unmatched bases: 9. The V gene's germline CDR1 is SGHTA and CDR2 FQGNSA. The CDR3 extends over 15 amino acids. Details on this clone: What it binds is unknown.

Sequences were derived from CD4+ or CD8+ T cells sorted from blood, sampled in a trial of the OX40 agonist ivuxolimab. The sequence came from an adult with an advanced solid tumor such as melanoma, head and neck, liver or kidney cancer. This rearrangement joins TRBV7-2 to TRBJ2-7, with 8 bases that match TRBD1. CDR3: CASSLNRDRWAEQYF. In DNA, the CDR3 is TGTGCCAGCAGCTTAAACCGGGACAGGTGGGCCGAGCAGTACTTC.